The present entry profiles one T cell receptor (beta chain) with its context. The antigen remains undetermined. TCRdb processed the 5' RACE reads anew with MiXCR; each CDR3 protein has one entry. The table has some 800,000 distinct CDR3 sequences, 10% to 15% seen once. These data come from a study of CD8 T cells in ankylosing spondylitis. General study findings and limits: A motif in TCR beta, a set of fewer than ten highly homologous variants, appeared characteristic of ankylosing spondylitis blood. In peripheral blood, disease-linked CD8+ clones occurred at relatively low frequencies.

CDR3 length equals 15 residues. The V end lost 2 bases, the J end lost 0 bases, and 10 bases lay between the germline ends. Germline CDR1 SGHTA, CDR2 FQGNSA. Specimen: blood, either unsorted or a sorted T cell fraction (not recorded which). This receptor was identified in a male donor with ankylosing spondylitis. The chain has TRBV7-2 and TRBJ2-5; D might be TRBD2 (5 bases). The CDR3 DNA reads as TGTGCCAGCAGCTTACAGCGGATGTACCAAGAGACCCAGTACTTC. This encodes CASSLQRMYQETQYF.